Detailed here is one T cell receptor beta chain. This sample stems from a study of T cells expressing NK-cell markers. Across the whole study: Seven of the eight sequenced donors were classified as HCMV-seropositive, and one was classified as seronegative.

TCR beta cDNA was generated via 5'RACE template switching incorporating UMIs. TCRdb reanalyzed the 5' RACE reads and collapses them to one entry per CDR3 protein, without DNA. The table for this sample gives approximately 440,000 distinct CDR3 sequences. This receptor was obtained from a woman aged 50 to 65 in good health. The specimen was blood T cells: a sorted CD56 or NKG2C T cell subset, CD4+ or CD8+ T cells, or bulk PBMC T cells (not recorded which).

This chain's CDR3 is CSASTRNYGYTF. The chain couples TRBV20-1 to TRBJ1-2. CDR3 length: 12 residues. The germline V gene has CDR1 DFQATT and CDR2 SNEGSKA (reference sequence).